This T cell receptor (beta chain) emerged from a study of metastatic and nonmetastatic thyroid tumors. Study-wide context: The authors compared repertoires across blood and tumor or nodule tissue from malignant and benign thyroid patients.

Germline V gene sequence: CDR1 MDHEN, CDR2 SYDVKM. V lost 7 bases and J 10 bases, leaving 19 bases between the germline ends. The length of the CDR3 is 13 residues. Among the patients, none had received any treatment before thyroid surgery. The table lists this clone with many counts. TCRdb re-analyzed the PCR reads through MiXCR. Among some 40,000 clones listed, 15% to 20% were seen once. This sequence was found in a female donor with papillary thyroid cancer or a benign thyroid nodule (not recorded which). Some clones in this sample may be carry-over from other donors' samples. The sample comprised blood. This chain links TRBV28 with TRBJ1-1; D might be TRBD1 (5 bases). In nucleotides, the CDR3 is TGTGCCAGCACCAGTGGGGAAGGGGCGACAGCTTTCTTT. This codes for CASTSGEGATAFF.